The T cell receptor (beta chain) described here comes from a study of blood T cell repertoires in COVID-19. Overall study context: Acute and convalescent COVID-19 samples came from the United States, Italy and Spain. PBMCs, B-cell-depleted T cells, or T cells were the source of the cDNA or gDNA that made up the material.

In the study's own analysis: Amplification from reference gene primers served as the basis for estimated nucleated cell counts. Sequencing was performed with immunoSEQ multiplex PCR; in TCRdb, only in-frame clones are kept and a portion is missing. V and J calls and clone size are as listed in that table; D and trimming were resolved from the DNA. The table shows 200,000 to 300,000 clones, with about 89% occurring only once. The CDR3 covers 15 residues. The germline V gene has CDR1 MGHRA and CDR2 YSYEKL. The V and J ends lost 4 bases and 3 bases, in that order; junction bases with no gene match: 5. The chain uses TRBV4-1 and TRBJ2-1; TRBD1 aligns across 8 bases. The sequence derives from a man aged 35 to 55 who had recovered from COVID-19. Sequencing input: peripheral blood. The CDR3 protein is CASSPGQGFYNEQFF. The DNA for the CDR3 is TGCGCCAGCAGCCCTGGACAGGGTTTCTACAATGAGCAGTTCTTC.